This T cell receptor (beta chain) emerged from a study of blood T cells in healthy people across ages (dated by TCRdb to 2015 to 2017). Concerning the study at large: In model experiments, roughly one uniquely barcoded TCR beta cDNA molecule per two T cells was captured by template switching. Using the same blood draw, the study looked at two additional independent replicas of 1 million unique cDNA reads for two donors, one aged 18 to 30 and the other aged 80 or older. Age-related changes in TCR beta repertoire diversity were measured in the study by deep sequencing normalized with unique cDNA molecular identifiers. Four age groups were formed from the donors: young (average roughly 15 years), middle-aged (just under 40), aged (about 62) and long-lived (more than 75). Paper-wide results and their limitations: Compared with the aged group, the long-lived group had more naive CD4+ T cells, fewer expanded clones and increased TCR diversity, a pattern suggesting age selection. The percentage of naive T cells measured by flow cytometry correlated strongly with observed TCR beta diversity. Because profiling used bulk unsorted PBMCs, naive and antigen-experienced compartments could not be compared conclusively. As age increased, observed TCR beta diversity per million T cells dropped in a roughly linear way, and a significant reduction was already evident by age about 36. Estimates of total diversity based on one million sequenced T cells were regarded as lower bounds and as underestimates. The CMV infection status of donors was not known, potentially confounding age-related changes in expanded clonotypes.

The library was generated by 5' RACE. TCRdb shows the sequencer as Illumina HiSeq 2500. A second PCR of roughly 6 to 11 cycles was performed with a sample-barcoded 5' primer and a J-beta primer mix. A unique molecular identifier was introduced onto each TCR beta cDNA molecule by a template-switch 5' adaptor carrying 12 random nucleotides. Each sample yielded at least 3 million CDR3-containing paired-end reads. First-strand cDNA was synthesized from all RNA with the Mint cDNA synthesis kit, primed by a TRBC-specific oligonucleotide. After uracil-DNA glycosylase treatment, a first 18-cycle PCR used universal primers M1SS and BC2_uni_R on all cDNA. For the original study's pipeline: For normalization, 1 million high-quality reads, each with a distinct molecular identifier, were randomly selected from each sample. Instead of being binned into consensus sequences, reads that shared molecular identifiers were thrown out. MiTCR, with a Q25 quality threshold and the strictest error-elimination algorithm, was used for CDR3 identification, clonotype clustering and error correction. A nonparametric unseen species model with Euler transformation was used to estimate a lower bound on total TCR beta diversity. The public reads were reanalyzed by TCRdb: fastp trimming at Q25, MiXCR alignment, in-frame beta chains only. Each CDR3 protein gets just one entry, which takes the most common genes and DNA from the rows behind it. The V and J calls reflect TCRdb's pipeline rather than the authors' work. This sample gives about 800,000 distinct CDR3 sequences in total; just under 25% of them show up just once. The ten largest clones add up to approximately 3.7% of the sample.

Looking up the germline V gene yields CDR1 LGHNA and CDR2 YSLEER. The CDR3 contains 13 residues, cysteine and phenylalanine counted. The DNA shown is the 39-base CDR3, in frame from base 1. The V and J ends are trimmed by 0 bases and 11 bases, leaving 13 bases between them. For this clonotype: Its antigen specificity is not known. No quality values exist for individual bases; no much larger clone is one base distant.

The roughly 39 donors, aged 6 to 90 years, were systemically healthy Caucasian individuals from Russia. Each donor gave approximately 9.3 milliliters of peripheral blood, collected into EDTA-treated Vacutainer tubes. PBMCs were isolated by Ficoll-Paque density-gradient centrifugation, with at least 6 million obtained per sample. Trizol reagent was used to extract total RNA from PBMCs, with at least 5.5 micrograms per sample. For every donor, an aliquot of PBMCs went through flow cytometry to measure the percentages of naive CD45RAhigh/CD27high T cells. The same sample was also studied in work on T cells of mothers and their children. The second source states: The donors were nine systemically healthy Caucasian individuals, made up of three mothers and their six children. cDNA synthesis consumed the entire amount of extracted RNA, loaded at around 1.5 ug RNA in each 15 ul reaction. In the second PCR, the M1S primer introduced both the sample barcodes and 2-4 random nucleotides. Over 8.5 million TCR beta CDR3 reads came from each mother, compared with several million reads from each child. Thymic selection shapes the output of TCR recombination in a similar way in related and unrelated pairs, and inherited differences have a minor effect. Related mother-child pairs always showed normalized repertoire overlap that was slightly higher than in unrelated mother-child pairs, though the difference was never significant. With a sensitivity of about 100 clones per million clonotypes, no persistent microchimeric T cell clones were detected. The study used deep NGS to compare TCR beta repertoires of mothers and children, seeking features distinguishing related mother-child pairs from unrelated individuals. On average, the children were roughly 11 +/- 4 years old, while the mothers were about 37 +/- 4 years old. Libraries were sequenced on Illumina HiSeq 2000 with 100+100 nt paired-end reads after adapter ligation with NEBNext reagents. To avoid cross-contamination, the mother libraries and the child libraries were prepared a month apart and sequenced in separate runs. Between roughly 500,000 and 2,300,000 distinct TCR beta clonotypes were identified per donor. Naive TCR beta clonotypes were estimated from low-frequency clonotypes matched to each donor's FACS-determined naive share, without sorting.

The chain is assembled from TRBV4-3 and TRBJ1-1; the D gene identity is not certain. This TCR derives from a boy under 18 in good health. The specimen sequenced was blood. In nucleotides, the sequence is TGCGCCAGCAGCCAAGATCTCCGGGTTAGGGCTTTCTTT. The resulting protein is CASSQDLRVRAFF.